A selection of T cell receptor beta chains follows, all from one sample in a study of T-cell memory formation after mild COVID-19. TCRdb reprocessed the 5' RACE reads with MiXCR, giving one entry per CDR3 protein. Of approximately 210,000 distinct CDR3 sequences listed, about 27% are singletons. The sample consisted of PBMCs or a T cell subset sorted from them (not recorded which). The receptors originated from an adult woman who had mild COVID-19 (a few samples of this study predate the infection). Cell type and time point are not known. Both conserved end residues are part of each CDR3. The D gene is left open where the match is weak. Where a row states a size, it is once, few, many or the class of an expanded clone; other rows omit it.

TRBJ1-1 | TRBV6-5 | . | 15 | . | CASRSISRGEAEAFF | TGTGCCAGCCGTTCGATAAGCCGAGGGGAAGCCGAAGCTTTCTTT
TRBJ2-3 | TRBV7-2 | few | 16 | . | CASSLAPRGSPDTQYF | TGTGCCAGCAGCTTAGCACCGAGGGGGTCCCCAGATACGCAGTATTTT
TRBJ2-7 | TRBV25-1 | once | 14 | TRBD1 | CASSESGGRYEQYF | TGTGCCAGCAGTGAATCAGGGGGTCGATACGAGCAGTACTTC
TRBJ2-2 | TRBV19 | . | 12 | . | CASSSLPGELFF | TGTGCCAGTTCGAGTCTCCCTGGGGAGCTGTTTTTT
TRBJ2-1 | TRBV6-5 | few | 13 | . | CASSYPPSNEQFF | TGTGCCAGCAGTTACCCTCCATCCAATGAGCAGTTCTTC
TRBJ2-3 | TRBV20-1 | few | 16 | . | CSANSRRRGNTDTQYF | TGCAGTGCTAACTCGAGGCGGAGGGGGAACACAGATACGCAGTATTTT
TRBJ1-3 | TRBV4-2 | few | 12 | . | CASSHEGNTIYF | TGTGCCAGCAGCCACGAGGGAAACACCATATATTTT
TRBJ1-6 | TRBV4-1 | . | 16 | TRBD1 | CASSQLPGQSDSPLHF | TGCGCCAGCAGCCAACTTCCGGGACAGTCAGATTCACCCCTCCACTTT
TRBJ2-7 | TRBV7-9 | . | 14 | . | CASSLEFSVYEQYF | TGTGCCAGCAGCTTGGAGTTTAGTGTCTACGAGCAGTACTTC
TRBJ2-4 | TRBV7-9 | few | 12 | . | CASSALANIQYF | TGTGCCAGCAGCGCTCTAGCGAACATTCAGTACTTC
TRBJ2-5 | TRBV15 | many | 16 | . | CATSRDRALPSETQYF | TGTGCCACCAGCAGAGATCGGGCGCTGCCCTCAGAGACCCAGTACTTC
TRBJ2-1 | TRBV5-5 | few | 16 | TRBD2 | CASSLYLRAGGNEQFF | TGTGCCAGCAGCCTTTATCTAAGGGCGGGAGGCAATGAGCAGTTCTTC
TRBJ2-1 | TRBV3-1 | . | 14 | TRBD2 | CASTPKRDYNEQFF | TGTGCCAGCACCCCCAAGCGGGACTACAATGAGCAGTTCTTC
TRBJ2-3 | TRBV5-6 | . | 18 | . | CASSLGTGADVLSYTQYF | TGTGCCAGCAGCTTGGGAACCGGGGCAGACGTCCTCAGTTATACGCAGTATTTT
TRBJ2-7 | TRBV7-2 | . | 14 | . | CASSLDGGLYEQYF | TGTGCCAGCAGCTTAGACGGGGGGCTGTACGAGCAGTACTTC
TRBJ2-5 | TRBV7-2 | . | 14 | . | CASSLQVPQETQYF | TGTGCCAGCAGCTTACAGGTTCCCCAAGAGACCCAGTACTTC
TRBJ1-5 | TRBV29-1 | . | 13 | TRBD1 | CSVAGGSNQPQHF | TGCAGCGTTGCAGGGGGTAGCAATCAGCCCCAGCATTTT